These 30 T cell receptor beta chains came from one sample sequenced in a study of T cells in Graves' hyperthyroidism and ophthalmopathy. What was amplified from RNA transcripts were TCR beta CDR3 regions. The HTBI primer set was used in a first-round RT-PCR of the TCR CDR3. Via MiXCR, TCRdb re-called the multiplex PCR reads, giving one row per CDR3 protein. In the table there are some 510,000 distinct CDR3 sequences, more than 20% of which are singletons. Sequenced input: blood. These receptors all come from a man aged 18 to 29 with Graves' hyperthyroidism.

In its sample, this clonotype was seen many times. V gene TRBV28 combines with J gene TRBJ1-1, with D uncertain. The CDR3 is 16 residues long. The V and J ends lost 3 bases and 1 base respectively, with 15 bases between them. Germline V gene data show CDR1 as MDHEN and CDR2 as SYDVKM. The CDR3 here is CASSFSELWENTEAFF. The CDR3 DNA is TGTGCCAGCAGTTTTTCCGAGTTATGGGAGAACACTGAAGCTTTCTTT.

Many counts were recorded for this clonotype. The rearrangement joins TRBV24-1 to TRBJ2-2, with a possible D match to TRBD2 (6 bases). Germline lookup yields CDR1 KGHDR and CDR2 SFDVKD. V lost 2 bases to trimming and J lost 5 bases, with 14 bases between them. This CDR3 region has 16 residues. The CDR3 sequence: CATSDWDWWGTGELFF. The DNA of the CDR3 is TGTGCCACCAGTGATTGGGACTGGTGGGGGACCGGGGAGCTGTTTTTT.

This clonotype was observed at least ten times. The chain recombines TRBV10-3 with TRBJ1-2; the match to TRBD1 covers 8 bases. Germline V gene data show CDR1 as ENHRY and CDR2 as SYGVKD. V was clipped by 6 bases and J by 6 bases; unmatched bases: 3. The CDR3 totals 12 residues. The CDR3 reads CAISPTGDGYTF. Written as DNA, the CDR3 is TGTGCCATCAGCCCGACAGGGGATGGCTACACCTTC.

This clonotype was observed many times. V usage is TRBV12-3 or TRBV12-4 and J usage is TRBJ2-5, with D perhaps TRBD1 or TRBD2 (5 bases each). This CDR3 is 14 amino acids long. V was pared by 3 bases and J by 1 base, with 9 bases between. CDR3 coding DNA: TGTGCCAGCAGTTTTGGGGGTCGCCAAGAGACCCAGTACTTC. Translated, it gives CASSFGGRQETQYF.

Comments on this clonotype: This could be a read error, since a much larger clone is one nucleotide away. CDR3 coding DNA: TGTGCCAGCACCGGACAGGGGACCACTGAAGCTTTCTTT. Translating it yields CASTGQGTTEAFF. The J gene is TRBJ1-1, the V gene TRBV2; 9 bases align to TRBD1. The CDR3 is 13 amino acids. V was clipped by 7 bases and J by 4 bases; unmatched bases: 4. From germline, CDR1 is SNHLY and CDR2 FYNNEI.

This clonotype was counted a few times. V and J are TRBV7-3 and TRBJ2-2; 10 bases fit TRBD2. The CDR3 is 15 amino acids. CDR1 is SGHTA and CDR2 is FQGTGA in the germline V gene. Trimming removed 3 bases from V and 4 bases from J; junction bases left unmatched: 2. CDR3 region: CASSFSGRGTGELFF. The CDR3 DNA reads as TGTGCCAGCAGCTTCAGCGGGAGGGGCACCGGGGAGCTGTTTTTT.

This clonotype was detected a few times. This sequence joins TRBV3-1 and TRBJ2-7, with D maybe TRBD2 (6 bases). Per the germline V gene, CDR1 is LGHDT and CDR2 is YNNKEL (reference sequence). CDR3 length: 13 amino acids. The V end lost 4 bases, the J end lost 5 bases, and 12 bases lay between the germline ends. The CDR3 coding sequence is TGTGCCAGCAGCCTTGAGGACTATGACGAGCAGTACTTC. The encoded protein is CASSLEDYDEQYF.

This clonotype has a count of ten or more. The DNA for the CDR3 is TGTGCCAGCACCTCTTCCAGCTACGAGCAGTACTTC. This sequence encodes CASTSSSYEQYF. V gene TRBV27 combines with J gene TRBJ2-7; the D is unclear. This CDR3 comprises 12 residues. Trimming cost V 7 bases and J 3 bases, with 10 bases left between them. CDR1 and CDR2 from the germline V gene are MNHEY and SMNVEV (reference sequence).

Concerning this clonotype: Mismatch with germline at one junction end may stem from a read error. In DNA form, the CDR3 reads TGCAGCGTTGAACCATCGGGGTCCGCGGGAACTGGAGCTTTCTTT. This codes for CSVEPSGSAGTGAFF. The chain joins TRBV29-1 to TRBJ1-1; D is unresolved. The CDR3 sequence is 15 residues long. Per the germline V gene, CDR1 is SQVTM and CDR2 is ANQGSEA. Full variable domain (missing parts from reference TRBV29-1 and TRBJ1-1): SAVISQKPSRDICQRGTSLTIQCQVDSQVTMMFWYRQQPGQSLTLIATANQGSEATYESGFVIDKFPISRPNLTFSTLTVSNMSPEDSSIYLCSVEPSGSAGTGAFFGQGTRLTVV.

This clonotype has ten or more counts. This chain links TRBV6-1 with TRBJ1-5; no reliable D call. In germline, CDR1 is MNHNS, CDR2 SASEGT. CDR3 length equals 13 residues. V lost 7 bases to trimming and J lost 4 bases, with 11 bases between them. The CDR3 here is CASNPDLNQPQHF. CDR3 nucleotide sequence: TGTGCCAGCAATCCGGACCTTAATCAGCCCCAGCATTTT.

This clonotype was counted only a few times. The V call is TRBV11-2, the J call TRBJ1-5, with D perhaps TRBD1 (6 bases). The CDR3 consists of 13 residues. The ends were cut back, 8 bases at V and 4 bases at J, with 12 bases in the middle. The germline V gene has CDR1 SGHAT and CDR2 FQNNGV. DNA of the CDR3: TGTGCCAGCCAGCGGGGGCAGAATCAGCCCCAGCATTTT. Protein sequence: CASQRGQNQPQHF.

This clonotype has ten or more counts. The J gene is TRBJ1-5, the V gene TRBV19; tentatively, D is TRBD1 (5 bases). CDR1 and CDR2 from the germline V gene are LNHDA and SQIVND (reference sequence). V lost 9 bases, J lost 1 base, and 16 bases lay in between. The CDR3 extends over 15 amino acids. CDR3 DNA sequence: TGTGCCAGCCTCCCTTTGGGGGGAAGCAATCAGCCCCAGCATTTT. Protein sequence: CASLPLGGSNQPQHF.

At least ten counts were recorded for this clonotype. The genes are TRBV14 and TRBJ2-7; TRBD2 agrees at 14 bases. Germline-derived CDR1 and CDR2 are SGHDN and FVKESK. The CDR3 totals 18 residues. J gave up 0 bases and V 4 bases, and 8 bases lay outside the gene matches. The DNA of the CDR3 is TGTGCCAGCAGCCCTGGACTAGCGGGGGGCCTTAGCTCCTACGAGCAGTACTTC. Translation: CASSPGLAGGLSSYEQYF.

This clonotype was observed many times. This sequence joins TRBV19 and TRBJ2-7; TRBD1 matches at 10 bases. V lost 5 bases and J lost 2; bases outside the gene matches: 6. The CDR3 runs to 15 residues. Germline V gene sequence: CDR1 LNHDA, CDR2 SQIVND (reference sequence). The CDR3 sequence: CASSVGQGLTYEQYF. CDR3 nucleotide sequence: TGTGCCAGTAGTGTGGGACAGGGGTTAACCTACGAGCAGTACTTC.

This clonotype was detected many times. The chain combines TRBV19 with TRBJ1-5, with D possibly TRBD1 on 5 matching bases. Germline V gene data show CDR1 as LNHDA and CDR2 as SQIVND (reference sequence). Trimming cost V 6 bases and J 7 bases, with 13 bases left between them. The CDR3 length is 13 residues. CDR3 sequence reads: CASSSGYGQPQHF. In DNA form, the CDR3 reads TGTGCCAGTAGCTCAGGGTATGGGCAGCCCCAGCATTTT.

Many counts were recorded for this clonotype. V is TRBV3-1 and J is TRBJ2-4; 9 positions match TRBD1. This CDR3 has 15 residues. Germline CDR1 is LGHDT and CDR2 is YNNKEL (reference sequence). J gave up 1 base and V 5 bases, and 3 bases lay outside the gene matches. The CDR3: CASSSGTGAKNIQYF. The CDR3 region has the DNA TGTGCCAGCAGCTCCGGGACAGGGGCCAAAAACATTCAGTACTTC.

The gene calls are TRBV30 and TRBJ1-1; 8 nucleotides agree with TRBD1. V was clipped by 5 bases and J by 1 base; unmatched bases: 3. From germline, CDR1 is GTSNPN and CDR2 SVGIG (reference sequence). The CDR3 extends over 13 amino acids. CDR3 region: CAWGTGWNTEAFF. The CDR3 DNA reads as TGTGCCTGGGGGACAGGTTGGAACACTGAAGCTTTCTTT.

This clonotype was counted a few times. CDR3 amino acids: CASSYVEAGWQPQHF. The CDR3 region has the DNA TGTGCCAGCAGTTACGTCGAGGCGGGGTGGCAGCCCCAGCATTTT. The chain joins TRBV6-2 or TRBV6-3 to TRBJ1-5; D not certain. CDR1 is MNHEY, CDR2 SVGEGT, per germline. The CDR3 contains 15 residues. The V and J ends lost 2 bases and 7 bases respectively, with 15 bases between them.

This clonotype was counted ten times or more. V is TRBV20-1 and J is TRBJ1-5, with D unresolved. The CDR3 sequence is 14 residues long. Germline V gene sequence: CDR1 DFQATT, CDR2 SNEGSKA (reference sequence). V dropped 2 bases and J dropped 3 bases, with 11 bases sitting between them. CDR3 in amino acids: CSARLGPINQPQHF. CDR3 DNA sequence: TGCAGTGCTAGACTAGGGCCCATCAATCAGCCCCAGCATTTT.

The chain uses TRBV20-1 and TRBJ1-1; D not resolved. V dropped 6 bases and J dropped 1 base, with 15 bases sitting between them. From germline, CDR1 is DFQATT and CDR2 SNEGSKA (reference sequence). The CDR3 sequence is 14 residues long. The chain's CDR3 is CSAAGARRNTEAFF. The CDR3 region has the DNA TGCAGTGCCGCGGGCGCCAGACGGAACACTGAAGCTTTCTTT.

The chain has TRBV19 and TRBJ2-7; D uncertain. CDR1 LNHDA and CDR2 SQIVND come from the germline V gene (reference sequence). The V end was cut by 5 bases, the J end by 7 bases, with 15 bases between. The CDR3 contains 13 residues. The CDR3 region is CASSLTVFGEQYF. The CDR3 region has the DNA TGTGCCAGTAGTCTAACCGTTTTTGGAGAGCAGTACTTC.

This clonotype was seen repeatedly, ten times or more. The rearrangement uses TRBV9 and TRBJ2-7; TRBD1 agrees at 7 bases. V gave up 4 bases and J gave up 5 bases; unmatched junction bases: 6. Germline lookup yields CDR1 SGDLS and CDR2 YYNGEE. CDR3 length: 13 residues. The CDR3 sequence: CASSPRTGNEQYF. The CDR3 DNA reads as TGTGCCAGCAGCCCTCGGACAGGCAACGAGCAGTACTTC.

This clonotype showed up many times. V usage is TRBV12-3 or TRBV12-4 and J usage is TRBJ2-2, with D uncertain. The CDR3 spans 14 residues. V lost 6 bases and J lost 3, with 11 bases in between. This CDR3 is CASSPNRYTGELFF. CDR3 DNA sequence: TGTGCCAGCAGCCCAAATCGGTACACCGGGGAGCTGTTTTTT.

This clonotype came up many times. This chain connects TRBV19 to TRBJ1-2; D remains unclear. Trimming removed 4 bases at V and 3 bases at J, with 15 bases between. The germline V gene encodes CDR1 LNHDA and CDR2 SQIVND (reference sequence). The CDR3 extends over 15 amino acids. CDR3: CASSKRRKLDYGYTF. The DNA for the CDR3 is TGTGCCAGTAGTAAACGTAGGAAGTTGGACTATGGCTACACCTTC.

The sample holds a few counts of this clonotype. This chain uses TRBV12-3 or TRBV12-4 with TRBJ1-4; no firm D call. The CDR3 runs 13 residues. The V end lost 6 bases, the J end lost 6 bases, and 11 bases lay between the germline ends. This CDR3 reads CASSLWADEKLFF. The CDR3, as DNA: TGTGCCAGCAGCCTGTGGGCCGATGAAAAACTGTTTTTT.

This sequence joins TRBV6-1 and TRBJ1-1; D uncertain. This CDR3 comprises 13 residues. The germline V and J ends were trimmed by 6 bases and 6 bases, with 14 bases remaining between them. CDR1 and CDR2 (germline): MNHNS, SASEGT. Here the CDR3 reads CASRAPWGAEAFF. CDR3 in DNA: TGTGCCAGCAGGGCACCTTGGGGAGCTGAAGCTTTCTTT.

This clonotype has a handful of counts. The V and J genes are TRBV5-1 and TRBJ2-5; 11 nucleotides line up with TRBD2. The CDR3 is 16 amino acids. Germline V gene data show CDR1 as SGHRS and CDR2 as YFSETQ. V trimming: 5 bases; J trimming: 1 base; junction bases outside the gene matches: 7. The CDR3 region is CASRFSSGGLQETQYF. The CDR3 DNA sequence: TGCGCCAGCAGGTTTTCTAGCGGGGGGCTCCAAGAGACCCAGTACTTC. The variable domain in full, completed from reference TRBV5-1 and TRBJ2-5, reads KAGVTQTPRYLIKTRGQQVTLSCSPISGHRSVSWYQQTPGQGLQFLFEYFSETQRNKGNFPGRFSGRQFSNSRSEMNVSTLELGDSALYLCASRFSSGGLQETQYFGPGTRLLVL.

A few counts support this clonotype. The chain carries TRBV14 and TRBJ1-1; 11 bases are shared with TRBD1. J was trimmed by 5 bases and V by 2 bases; bases with no gene match: 4. Germline CDR1 is SGHDN and CDR2 is FVKESK. This CDR3 is built from 15 residues. DNA for the CDR3: TGTGCCAGCAGCCAACGGACAGGGGGCATGACTGAAGCTTTCTTT. It codes for CASSQRTGGMTEAFF.

The chain carries TRBV29-1 and TRBJ2-7; a weak D match, TRBD2 (5 bases). Germline lookup yields CDR1 SQVTM and CDR2 ANQGSEA. The CDR3 spans 12 residues. V lost 4 bases to trimming and J lost 0 bases, with 7 bases between them. The CDR3 bases are TGCAGCGTTGCGGGGAACTCCTACGAGCAGTACTTC. It codes for CSVAGNSYEQYF.

In this sample, this clonotype turned up many times. The chain couples TRBV10-3 to TRBJ1-1, with D perhaps TRBD1 (5 bases). The CDR3 is 14 amino acids. The V gene's germline CDR1 is ENHRY and CDR2 SYGVKD. The V and J ends lost 3 bases and 0 bases respectively, with 8 bases between them. The CDR3 DNA sequence: TGTGCCATCAGTGACATGACAGTGAACACTGAAGCTTTCTTT. Translation gives CAISDMTVNTEAFF.